Listed below are T cell receptor beta chains from one sample, sequenced in a study of response to subunit inactivated influenza vaccine. MiXCR was run by TCRdb on the RT-PCR reads, yielding one entry per CDR3 protein. The table shows 500,000 to 600,000 distinct CDR3 sequences, with approximately 13% occurring only once. This specimen consisted of PBMCs from blood, obtained 35 to 45 days after vaccination. These receptors all come from a man aged 50 or older who received an inactivated influenza vaccine. Each CDR3 is given with its conserved first and last residue. Each record gives: D gene, J gene, V gene, clone size, CDR3 protein, CDR3 DNA. A D gene is named only where the DNA matches it firmly. Clone sizes are given selectively: once, few, many, or a class where the clone is expanded.

D: -; J: TRBJ1-2; V: TRBV20-1; size: -; CDR3: CSARSPRGEGDYGYTF; DNA: TGCAGTGCTAGATCCCCGCGGGGGGAAGGTGACTATGGCTACACCTTC
D: -; J: TRBJ2-1; V: TRBV24-1; size: -; CDR3: CATMGVGFNEQFF; DNA: TGTGCCACCATGGGGGTCGGATTCAATGAGCAGTTCTTC
D: TRBD2; J: TRBJ2-3; V: TRBV5-5; size: -; CDR3: CASSLTSASTDTQYF; DNA: TGTGCCAGCAGCTTGACTAGCGCCAGCACAGATACGCAGTATTTT
D: TRBD1; J: TRBJ2-7; V: TRBV10-3; size: few; CDR3: CATGGRTYEQYF; DNA: TGTGCCACAGGGGGCAGAACCTACGAGCAGTACTTC
D: TRBD1; J: TRBJ2-2; V: TRBV4-3; size: -; CDR3: CASSPIGQGAWGTGELFF; DNA: TGCGCCAGCAGCCCGATAGGGCAGGGGGCTTGGGGCACCGGGGAGCTGTTTTTT
D: -; J: TRBJ1-1; V: TRBV3-1; size: few; CDR3: CASSQDKSRAEAFF; DNA: TGTGCCAGCAGCCAAGATAAGTCCCGCGCTGAAGCTTTCTTT
D: -; J: TRBJ2-1; V: TRBV5-1; size: many; CDR3: CASSSPQGYEQFF; DNA: TGCGCCAGCAGCTCCCCACAGGGATATGAGCAGTTCTTC
D: -; J: TRBJ1-5; V: TRBV20-1; size: many; CDR3: CSASLGSGSQPQHF; DNA: TGCAGTGCTAGCCTTGGGAGTGGCAGTCAGCCCCAGCATTTT
D: -; J: TRBJ2-3; V: TRBV12-3/TRBV12-4; size: many; CDR3: CASSPYGSTDTQYF; DNA: TGTGCCAGCAGCCCTTACGGTAGCACAGATACGCAGTATTTT
D: -; J: TRBJ1-2; V: TRBV5-1; size: -; CDR3: CASSPYREHGYTF; DNA: TGCGCCAGCAGCCCCTACAGGGAGCATGGCTACACCTTC
D: -; J: TRBJ2-7; V: TRBV9; size: many; CDR3: CASSVRREQYF; DNA: TGTGCCAGCAGCGTTCGTCGCGAGCAGTACTTC
D: -; J: TRBJ1-2; V: TRBV28; size: -; CDR3: CASTEIPGRGARGYTF; DNA: TGTGCCAGCACCGAAATCCCGGGACGGGGGGCGCGGGGGTACACCTTC
D: -; J: TRBJ2-1; V: TRBV11-3; size: many; CDR3: CASSPAGGNWNEQFF; DNA: TGTGCCAGCAGCCCGGCGGGCGGGAATTGGAATGAGCAGTTCTTC
D: TRBD2; J: TRBJ2-1; V: TRBV28; size: -; CDR3: CASRSAGGPYNEQFF; DNA: TGTGCCAGCAGGTCAGCGGGAGGGCCCTACAATGAGCAGTTCTTC
D: TRBD2; J: TRBJ2-1; V: TRBV14; size: -; CDR3: CASSQVEAGGWNEQFF; DNA: TGTGCCAGCAGCCAAGTTGAAGCGGGGGGATGGAATGAGCAGTTCTTC
D: -; J: TRBJ2-1; V: TRBV5-1; size: many; CDR3: CASSPPSVHEQFF; DNA: TGCGCCAGCAGCCCCCCCTCCGTCCATGAGCAGTTCTTC
D: -; J: TRBJ2-5; V: TRBV20-1; size: few; CDR3: CSASGARETQYF; DNA: TGCAGTGCTTCTGGGGCAAGAGAGACCCAGTACTTC
D: -; J: TRBJ2-1; V: TRBV4-2; size: -; CDR3: CASSPQGFREQFF; DNA: TGTGCCAGCAGCCCACAGGGATTTCGTGAGCAGTTCTTC
D: TRBD2; J: TRBJ2-2; V: TRBV7-8; size: many; CDR3: CASSPLGEGTGELFF; DNA: TGTGCCAGCAGCCCCCTCGGGGAGGGCACCGGGGAGCTGTTTTTT
D: TRBD2; J: TRBJ2-1; V: TRBV7-9; size: few; CDR3: CASSLATRLAMYNEQFF; DNA: TGTGCCAGCAGCTTAGCCACCCGACTAGCGATGTACAATGAGCAGTTCTTC
D: TRBD2; J: TRBJ2-5; V: TRBV7-2; size: -; CDR3: CASSWGVGLGETQYF; DNA: TGTGCCAGCAGCTGGGGGGTGGGACTAGGAGAGACCCAGTACTTC
D: TRBD1; J: TRBJ1-1; V: TRBV5-1; size: -; CDR3: CASSPPTGTTEAFF; DNA: TGCGCCAGCAGCCCCCCGACAGGGACCACTGAAGCTTTCTTT
D: -; J: TRBJ2-1; V: TRBV5-6; size: -; CDR3: CASSLADLQFF; DNA: TGTGCCAGCAGCTTGGCGGACCTCCAGTTCTTC
D: TRBD2; J: TRBJ2-3; V: TRBV5-6; size: few; CDR3: CASSLRFWLAGGKDTQYF; DNA: TGTGCCAGCAGCTTACGTTTTTGGCTAGCGGGAGGGAAGGATACGCAGTATTTT
D: TRBD1; J: TRBJ1-2; V: TRBV12-3/TRBV12-4; size: -; CDR3: CASSPTGGFTQNYGYTF; DNA: TGTGCCAGCAGTCCGACAGGGGGCTTCACCCAGAACTATGGCTACACCTTC
D: -; J: TRBJ2-5; V: TRBV7-9; size: many; CDR3: CASSLASTRGTQYF; DNA: TGTGCCAGCAGCTTAGCTAGCACAAGAGGGACCCAGTACTTC
D: -; J: TRBJ2-5; V: TRBV7-6; size: few; CDR3: CLQPRWQREETQYF; DNA: TGCCTTCAACCCCGCTGGCAGAGAGAAGAGACCCAGTACTTC
D: TRBD2; J: TRBJ2-1; V: TRBV29-1; size: few; CDR3: CSVEGGPTSGGNEQFF; DNA: TGCAGCGTTGAAGGGGGACCCACTAGCGGGGGCAATGAGCAGTTCTTC
D: -; J: TRBJ2-1; V: TRBV12-3/TRBV12-4; size: many; CDR3: CASSLVGEQFF; DNA: TGTGCCAGCAGTTTAGTGGGAGAGCAGTTCTTC
D: -; J: TRBJ2-1; V: TRBV20-1; size: -; CDR3: CSARELGNEQFF; DNA: TGCAGTGCTAGAGAACTAGGGAATGAGCAGTTCTTC
D: -; J: TRBJ2-3; V: TRBV7-8; size: -; CDR3: CASSWGVGPTDTQYF; DNA: TGTGCCAGCAGCTGGGGGGTGGGGCCCACAGATACGCAGTATTTT
D: -; J: TRBJ2-3; V: TRBV7-9; size: -; CDR3: CASSFAGVTDTQYF; DNA: TGTGCCAGCAGCTTTGCCGGGGTGACAGATACGCAGTATTTT
D: TRBD2; J: TRBJ2-7; V: TRBV10-3; size: few; CDR3: CAISEWTSGFYEQYF; DNA: TGTGCCATCAGTGAATGGACTAGCGGGTTCTACGAGCAGTACTTC
D: TRBD1; J: TRBJ1-2; V: TRBV6-5; size: many; CDR3: CASSYSGQGGRYGYTF; DNA: TGTGCCAGCAGTTACTCTGGACAGGGGGGCCGCTATGGCTACACCTTC
D: -; J: TRBJ2-3; V: TRBV29-1; size: few; CDR3: CSSNLGASDTQYF; DNA: TGCAGCTCCAATCTAGGGGCAAGTGATACGCAGTATTTT
D: -; J: TRBJ1-2; V: TRBV29-1; size: once; CDR3: CSVFQGKTNYGYTF; DNA: TGCAGCGTCTTCCAGGGAAAAACAAACTATGGCTACACCTTC
D: TRBD1; J: TRBJ2-7; V: TRBV12-3/TRBV12-4; size: many; CDR3: CASSLPGQGTYEQYF; DNA: TGTGCCAGCAGTTTACCGGGACAGGGAACCTACGAGCAGTACTTC